What follows are 32 T cell receptor beta chains derived from one specimen sequenced in a study of cytomegalovirus exposure and HLA in healthy donors. Libraries were prepared by immunoSEQ multiplex PCR; TCRdb keeps only in-frame clonotypes and omits some of them. The data show 130,000 to 150,000 clones, around 88% seen once. Sequencing was carried out using PBMCs. Source of these receptors: a young woman in good health and CMV-seropositive.

The chain links TRBV27 to TRBJ2-1; D is uncertain. This CDR3 is 14 amino acids long. Germline loops: CDR1 MNHEY, CDR2 SMNVEV (reference sequence). Trimming took 3 bases from V and 7 from J, leaving 13 bases between them. Written as DNA, the CDR3 is TGTGCCAGCAGTTTCCCCTCTAAATCAAATGAGCAGTTCTTC. Its protein product is CASSFPSKSNEQFF.

The chain joins TRBV19 to TRBJ1-5; 11 positions match TRBD1. Germline V gene lookup returns CDR1 LNHDA and CDR2 SQIVND (reference sequence). The length of the CDR3 is 15 residues. V shed 5 bases, J shed 6 bases, and the junction held 6 bases outside the gene matches. The CDR3 DNA is TGTGCCAGTAGTTCCCCGGACAGGGGGCCTCAGCCCCAGCATTTT. This codes for CASSSPDRGPQPQHF.

The chain uses TRBV10-2 and TRBJ1-2, with 8 bases identical to TRBD1. The CDR3 loop spans 16 amino acids. The V and J ends lost 0 bases and 5 bases, in that order; junction bases with no gene match: 8. Per the germline V gene, CDR1 is WSHSY and CDR2 is SAAADI. The chain's CDR3 is CASSESRTGLVYGYTF. The CDR3 nucleotides read TGCGCCAGCAGTGAGTCGAGGACAGGGCTGGTTTATGGCTACACCTTC.

This sequence joins TRBV2 and TRBJ2-1; D call uncertain. Per germline, CDR1 SNHLY and CDR2 FYNNEI. V was trimmed by 1 base and J by 5 bases, leaving 18 bases between them. The CDR3 has 17 residues. The CDR3 coding sequence is TGTGCCAGCAGTGAAGGGTCGTACAGACAAACCGACAATGAGCAGTTCTTC. Translating it yields CASSEGSYRQTDNEQFF.

This sequence joins TRBV7-2 and TRBJ2-1, with 9 bases fitting TRBD2. The germline V gene has CDR1 SGHTA and CDR2 FQGNSA. The CDR3 contains 16 residues. V trimming: 3 bases; J trimming: 2 bases; junction bases outside the gene matches: 5. CDR3 residues: CASSLSSGGAYNEQFF. The CDR3 DNA reads as TGTGCCAGCAGCTTGAGTAGCGGGGGAGCCTACAATGAGCAGTTCTTC.

The chain recombines TRBV7-8 with TRBJ2-7; 12 bases map to TRBD2. Germline V gene sequence: CDR1 SGHVS, CDR2 FQNEAQ. V trimming: 5 bases; J trimming: 7 bases; junction bases outside the gene matches: 12. The CDR3 covers 16 residues. Here the CDR3 reads CASSGGLAGFVSEQYF. The DNA of the CDR3 is TGTGCCAGCAGCGGAGGACTAGCGGGATTTGTTAGTGAGCAGTACTTC.

This clone has just one count. CDR3: CASSLLSGIHEKLFF. The DNA for the CDR3 is TGTGCCAGCAGTTTATTAAGCGGCATACATGAAAAACTGTTTTTT. The chain employs TRBV28 and TRBJ1-4; D ambiguous. In germline, CDR1 is MDHEN, CDR2 SYDVKM. Trimming took 1 base from V and 6 from J, leaving 12 bases between them. There are 15 residues in the CDR3.

The CDR3: CASSSVQGSGNTIYF. CDR3 coding DNA: TGTGCCAGCAGTTCTGTACAGGGTTCGGGAAACACCATATATTTT. The genes are TRBV28 and TRBJ1-3, with D perhaps matching TRBD1 (6 bases). Germline loops: CDR1 MDHEN, CDR2 SYDVKM. The CDR3 totals 15 residues. Trimming took off 4 bases at V and 4 bases at J, with 14 bases between the two ends.

This clone was seen a single time. The chain is built from TRBV7-9 and TRBJ1-3, with TRBD1 identical over 9 bases. The CDR3 runs 16 residues. CDR1 and CDR2 from the germline V gene are SEHNR and FQNEAQ (reference sequence). After removal of 6 bases from V and 0 bases from J, the junction contained 6 bases not matched to a gene. The DNA of the CDR3 is TGTGCCAGCAGTCTTACGACAGGGGGCTCTGGAAACACCATATATTTT. Residues: CASSLTTGGSGNTIYF.

This clone was detected only once. The chain joins TRBV18 to TRBJ2-7; TRBD2 aligns across 14 bases. Germline V gene sequence: CDR1 KGHSH, CDR2 LQKENI. Losses at the gene ends were 1 base for V and 2 bases for J; bases not matched to a gene: 10. The CDR3 spans 19 residues. The DNA of the CDR3 is TGTGCCAGCTCACCACAGGGAGGACTAGCGGGAGGCCATCCCTACGAGCAGTACTTC. Amino acid sequence: CASSPQGGLAGGHPYEQYF.

The chain has TRBV29-1 and TRBJ1-2; 9 bases are a match to TRBD1. The CDR3 is 13 residues long. Losses at the gene ends were 6 bases for V and 5 bases for J; bases not matched to a gene: 7. Germline CDR1 SQVTM, CDR2 ANQGSEA. The CDR3 here is CSVQDRGHYGYTF. The CDR3 region has the DNA TGCAGCGTACAGGACAGGGGACATTATGGCTACACCTTC.

This chain uses TRBV5-6 with TRBJ1-1; possible D gene TRBD1, 6 bases. Deletions cut 0 bases from V and 2 bases from J, with 11 bases between. The germline gives CDR1 SGHDT, CDR2 YYEEEE. CDR3 size: 15 residues. The CDR3 region is CASSLVDRHNTEAFF. DNA of the CDR3: TGTGCCAGCAGCTTGGTAGACAGGCATAACACTGAAGCTTTCTTT. Based on the CDR3 plus reference TRBV5-6 and TRBJ1-1, the full variable domain is DAGVTQSPTHLIKTRGQQVTLRCSPKSGHDTVSWYQQALGQGPQFIFQYYEEEERQRGNFPDRFSGHQFPNYSSELNVNALLLGDSALYLCASSLVDRHNTEAFFGQGTRLTVV.

This clone was seen only a few times. This chain uses TRBV5-5 with TRBJ2-7, with 7 nucleotides matching TRBD1. This CDR3 is 15 amino acids long. Germline-derived CDR1 and CDR2 are SGHKS and YYEKEE (reference sequence). The V segment lost 1 base and the J segment 3 bases; nucleotides outside the gene matches: 7. Here the CDR3 reads CASSLRTGLIYEQYF. Here the CDR3 DNA reads TGTGCCAGCAGCTTGAGGACAGGCCTCATCTACGAGCAGTACTTC.

The chain employs TRBV15 and TRBJ1-5, with 10 positions matching TRBD1. Trimming took 4 bases from V and 5 from J; bases not matched to a gene: 11. The CDR3 covers 17 residues. The germline V gene encodes CDR1 LNHNV and CDR2 YYDKDF (reference sequence). The CDR3 DNA reads as TGTGCCACCAGCATCCCTAGACAGGGGGCGAGATATCAGCCCCAGCATTTT. The encoded protein is CATSIPRQGARYQPQHF.

V and J are TRBV11-2 and TRBJ1-2; D gene unclear. The CDR3 length is 15 residues. V dropped 1 base and J dropped 3 bases, with 12 bases sitting between them. Germline CDR1 SGHAT, CDR2 FQNNGV. This chain's CDR3 is CASSLGHSRDYGYTF. The CDR3 DNA sequence: TGTGCCAGCAGCTTAGGGCATTCGAGGGACTATGGCTACACCTTC.

CDR3 nucleotides: TGTGCCAGCAGCACCCTGGGTAGGGAGGCCGGGGAGCTGTTTTTT. Amino acids: CASSTLGREAGELFF. This rearrangement joins TRBV9 to TRBJ2-2; a possible D gene is TRBD2 (6 bases). The CDR3 sequence is 15 residues long. V shed 4 bases and J shed 6 bases, with 16 bases lying between them. Germline loops: CDR1 SGDLS, CDR2 YYNGEE.

The genes are TRBV28 and TRBJ1-2; D possibly corresponds to TRBD1 (6 bases). Between the trimmed V and J ends, which lost 5 bases and 4 bases, there was a span of 14 bases. CDR3 size: 14 residues. Germline values: CDR1 MDHEN, CDR2 SYDVKM. Here the CDR3 reads CASSIPDRFYGYTF. In nucleotides, the CDR3 is TGTGCCAGCAGTATACCGGACAGATTCTATGGCTACACCTTC.

The CDR3 loop is CASSPGTSGTYEQYF. DNA for the CDR3: TGTGCCAGCAGTCCCGGGACTAGCGGAACCTACGAGCAGTACTTC. The chain has TRBV6-4 and TRBJ2-7; 11 bases line up with TRBD2. Germline CDR1 and CDR2: MRHNA and SNTAGT. J lost 2 bases, V lost 5 bases, and 5 bases had no gene match. The length of the CDR3 is 15 residues.

This clone showed up just once. V is TRBV28 and J is TRBJ2-7; TRBD2 matches 9 bases. This CDR3 region has 14 residues. The V segment lost 6 bases and the J segment 5 bases; nucleotides outside the gene matches: 8. In germline, CDR1 is MDHEN, CDR2 SYDVKM. CDR3 sequence reads: CASSPPGLAHEQYF. CDR3 nucleotide sequence: TGTGCCAGCAGCCCGCCGGGACTAGCACACGAGCAGTACTTC.

The chain has TRBV6-1 and TRBJ1-5; 8 bases are shared with TRBD1. This CDR3 contains 14 residues. CDR1 and CDR2 (germline): MNHNS, SASEGT. The V segment lost 6 bases and the J segment 7 bases; nucleotides outside the gene matches: 8. The CDR3 DNA follows: TGTGCCAGCAGCCCGACAGGGGAGGGACAGCCCCAGCATTTT. Protein sequence: CASSPTGEGQPQHF.

The chain links TRBV28 to TRBJ2-7; D is possibly TRBD1 (5 bases). Germline V lookup: CDR1 MDHEN, CDR2 SYDVKM. Trimming left V 2 bases short and J 3 bases short, with 11 bases between. The CDR3 runs 14 residues. The CDR3 here is CASSLTGSNYEQYF. The CDR3 DNA is TGTGCCAGCAGTTTAACAGGATCTAACTACGAGCAGTACTTC.

The gene calls are TRBV9 and TRBJ2-5; 11 bases agree with TRBD2. The V segment lost 4 bases and the J segment 5 bases; nucleotides outside the gene matches: 16. Germline V gene lookup returns CDR1 SGDLS and CDR2 YYNGEE. CDR3 length: 18 amino acids. The CDR3 sequence: CASSPRASGGKWGETQYF. CDR3 bases: TGTGCCAGCAGCCCCCGGGCTAGCGGGGGGAAATGGGGTGAGACCCAGTACTTC.

The V and J genes are TRBV7-2 and TRBJ1-5; D call uncertain. CDR3 length equals 12 residues. V was cut by 4 bases and J by 9 bases, with 10 bases left in between. Germline CDR1 is SGHTA and CDR2 is FQGNSA. CDR3 DNA: TGTGCCAGCAGCTCTTCAGGTGGGCCCCAGCATTTT. It translates to CASSSSGGPQHF.

CDR3 sequence (DNA): TGTGCCAGCAGGAACGGGGGGGGTGGCTCCTACGAGCAGTACTTC. This translates into CASRNGGGGSYEQYF. This chain uses TRBV2 with TRBJ2-7; 8 nucleotides line up with TRBD2. J lost 0 bases, V lost 6 bases, and 7 bases had no gene match. This CDR3 has 15 amino acids. Germline-derived CDR1 and CDR2 are SNHLY and FYNNEI.

The gene calls are TRBV9 and TRBJ1-3; TRBD1 is a possible D gene (5 bases). CDR3 size: 15 residues. Germline CDR1 and CDR2: SGDLS and YYNGEE. Trimming removed 0 bases at V and 2 bases at J, with 9 bases between. CDR3 in amino acids: CASSVAGGAGNTIYF. CDR3 sequence (DNA): TGTGCCAGCAGCGTAGCAGGAGGGGCTGGAAACACCATATATTTT. Full variable domain (outside the CDR3, taken from reference TRBV9 and TRBJ1-3): DSGVTQTPKHLITATGQRVTLRCSPRSGDLSVYWYQQSLDQGLQFLIQYYNGEERAKGNILERFSAQQFPDLHSELNLSSLELGDSALYFCASSVAGGAGNTIYFGEGSWLTVV.

Notes on this clone: Other DNA variants within this sample encode the same CDR3. The rearrangement links TRBV25-1 to TRBJ1-1; TRBD1 matches 9 bases. There are 12 residues in the CDR3. Germline CDR1 is MGHDK and CDR2 is SYGVNS. After removal of 8 bases from V and 5 bases from J, the junction contained 3 bases not matched to a gene. CDR3 nucleotide sequence: TGTGCCAGCCTAGGACAGGGGACTGAAGCTTTCTTT. Protein sequence: CASLGQGTEAFF.

This chain joins TRBV5-1 and TRBJ1-4; TRBD1 might be the D (5 bases). Trimming left V 0 bases short and J 5 bases short, with 8 bases between. The germline V gene encodes CDR1 SGHRS and CDR2 YFSETQ. The CDR3 is 14 residues long. CDR3 nucleotide sequence: TGCGCCAGCAGCTTGGATGGGGCGAATGAAAAACTGTTTTTT. Translated, it gives CASSLDGANEKLFF.

The gene calls are TRBV5-6 and TRBJ1-1, with TRBD1 matching 9 bases. The CDR3 has 16 residues. The V gene end was trimmed by 5 bases and the J gene end by 1 base; junction bases not matched to a gene: 9. CDR1 is SGHDT, CDR2 YYEEEE, per germline. The CDR3 nucleotides read TGTGCCAGCAGTCCCGGACAGGGGCGGTCGAACACTGAAGCTTTCTTT. Protein sequence: CASSPGQGRSNTEAFF.

The V call is TRBV4-1, the J call TRBJ2-3; TRBD2 aligns across 12 bases. The germline V gene encodes CDR1 MGHRA and CDR2 YSYEKL. V gave up 2 bases and J gave up 5 bases; unmatched junction bases: 5. The CDR3 length is 16 residues. The CDR3: CASSQLTSGGIDTQYF. CDR3 bases: TGCGCCAGCAGCCAACTCACTAGCGGGGGGATAGATACGCAGTATTTT.

This clone was seen only once. This chain uses TRBV6-1 with TRBJ2-2; D call uncertain. The CDR3 consists of 15 residues. Trimming stripped 0 bases from V and 0 bases from J, with 5 bases between. From germline, CDR1 is MNHNS and CDR2 SASEGT. The CDR3 sequence: CASSEASTNTGELFF. DNA of the CDR3: TGTGCCAGCAGTGAAGCGTCTACGAACACCGGGGAGCTGTTTTTT.

V usage is TRBV2 and J usage is TRBJ1-2; 8 bases line up with TRBD1. The CDR3 is 12 amino acids. With V trimmed by 7 bases and J by 6 bases, 4 bases remained unmatched. Germline CDR1 and CDR2: SNHLY and FYNNEI. As DNA, the CDR3 is TGTGCCAGCACCAGGGGGCTCAATGGCTACACCTTC. This sequence encodes CASTRGLNGYTF.

The V call is TRBV5-6, the J call TRBJ2-1; TRBD1 matches at 8 bases. Germline values: CDR1 SGHDT, CDR2 YYEEEE. This CDR3 comprises 15 residues. Losses at the gene ends were 0 bases for V and 1 base for J; bases not matched to a gene: 0. The CDR3 DNA sequence: TGTGCCAGCAGCTTGGACAGGGGGTCCTACAATGAGCAGTTCTTC. Translating gives CASSLDRGSYNEQFF.